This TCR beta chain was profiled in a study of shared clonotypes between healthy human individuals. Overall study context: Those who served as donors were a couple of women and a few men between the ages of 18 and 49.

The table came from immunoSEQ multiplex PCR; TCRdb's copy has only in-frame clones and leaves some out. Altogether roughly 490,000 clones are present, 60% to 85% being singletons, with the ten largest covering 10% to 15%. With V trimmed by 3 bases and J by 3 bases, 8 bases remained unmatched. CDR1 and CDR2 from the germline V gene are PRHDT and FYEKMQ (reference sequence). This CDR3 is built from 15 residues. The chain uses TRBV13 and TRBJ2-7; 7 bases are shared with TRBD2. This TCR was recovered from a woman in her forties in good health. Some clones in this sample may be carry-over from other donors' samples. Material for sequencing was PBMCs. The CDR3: CASSFGGEVNYEQYF. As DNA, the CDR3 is TGTGCCAGCAGCTTTGGGGGGGAGGTTAACTACGAGCAGTACTTC.